The clone carrying this TCR beta chain was seen just once. These data originate in a study of cytomegalovirus exposure and HLA in healthy donors. The CDR3 extends over 15 amino acids. Germline loops: CDR1 SGHTA, CDR2 FQGNSA. The ends were cut back, 1 base at V and 5 bases at J, with 14 bases in the middle. The PCR made use of 60 Vbeta and 13 Jbeta primers. Some clones are missing from TCRdb's copy, which holds only in-frame ones; the method was immunoSEQ multiplex PCR. The profile shows about 150,000 clones, roughly 66% of them singletons. The sample was PBMCs. The rearrangement joins TRBV7-2 to TRBJ1-2; no firm D call. The receptor's source is a woman younger than 30 in good health and CMV-seronegative. CDR3 bases: TGTGCCAGCAGCTTAGGGTCCGGGTCCTTGTATGGCTACACCTTC. This translates into CASSLGSGSLYGYTF.